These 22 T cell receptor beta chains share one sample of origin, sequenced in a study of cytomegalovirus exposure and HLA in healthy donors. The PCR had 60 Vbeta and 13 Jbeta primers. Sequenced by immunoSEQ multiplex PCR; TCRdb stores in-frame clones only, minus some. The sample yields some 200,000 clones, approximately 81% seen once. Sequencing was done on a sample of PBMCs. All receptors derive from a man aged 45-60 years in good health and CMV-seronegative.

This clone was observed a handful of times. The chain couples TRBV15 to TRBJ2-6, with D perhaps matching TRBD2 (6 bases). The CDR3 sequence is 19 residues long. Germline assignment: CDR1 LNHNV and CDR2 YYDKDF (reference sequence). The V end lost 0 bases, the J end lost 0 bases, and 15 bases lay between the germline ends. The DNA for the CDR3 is TGTGCCACCAGCAGAGATAAAGCCCGGGGGAGCTCTGGGGCCAACGTCCTGACTTTC. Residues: CATSRDKARGSSGANVLTF.

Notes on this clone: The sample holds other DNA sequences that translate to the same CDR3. Written as DNA, the CDR3 is TGTGCCGTACTGCGGACAACCCCGATCTCCTATAATTCACCCCTCCACTTT. Its translation: CAVLRTTPISYNSPLHF. V gene TRBV6-4 combines with J gene TRBJ1-6; a weak D match, TRBD1 (5 bases). Germline lookup yields CDR1 MRHNA and CDR2 SNTAGT. V lost 11 bases, J lost 0 bases, and 20 bases lay in between. The CDR3 consists of 17 residues.

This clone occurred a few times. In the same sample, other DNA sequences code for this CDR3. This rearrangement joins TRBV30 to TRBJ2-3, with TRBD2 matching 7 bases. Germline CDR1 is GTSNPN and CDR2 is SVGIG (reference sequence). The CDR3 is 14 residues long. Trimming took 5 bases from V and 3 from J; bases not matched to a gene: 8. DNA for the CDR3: TGTGCCTGGGCCGCCCCTAGCGGTACAGATACGCAGTATTTT. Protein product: CAWAAPSGTDTQYF. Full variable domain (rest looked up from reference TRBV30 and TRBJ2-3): SQTIHQWPATLVQPVGSPLSLECTVEGTSNPNLYWYRQAAGRGLQLLFYSVGIGQISSEVPQNLSASRPQDRQFILSSKKLLLSDSGFYLCAWAAPSGTDTQYFGPGTRLTVL.

The CDR3 DNA reads TGTGCCAGCAGCTTAGTAGGAGCGGGAGAACAAGAGACCCAGTACTTC. It specifies CASSLVGAGEQETQYF. The rearrangement links TRBV7-2 to TRBJ2-5; 8 nucleotides match TRBD2. V gave up 1 base and J gave up 2 bases; unmatched junction bases: 6. Germline V CDR1 and CDR2: SGHTA, FQGNSA. The CDR3 totals 16 residues.

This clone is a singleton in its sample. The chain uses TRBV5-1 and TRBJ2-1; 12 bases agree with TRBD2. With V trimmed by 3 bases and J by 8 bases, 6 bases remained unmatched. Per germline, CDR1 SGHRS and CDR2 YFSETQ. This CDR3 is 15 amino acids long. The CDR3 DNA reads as TGCGCCAGCAGCTGGACTAGCGGGGACCGGCATGAGCAGTTCTTC. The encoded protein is CASSWTSGDRHEQFF.

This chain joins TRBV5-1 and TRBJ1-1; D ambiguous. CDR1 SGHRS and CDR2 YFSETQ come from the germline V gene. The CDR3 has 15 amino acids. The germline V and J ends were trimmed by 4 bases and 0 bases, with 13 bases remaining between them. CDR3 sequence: CASSPGGEMNTEAFF. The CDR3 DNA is TGCGCCAGCAGCCCGGGTGGAGAAATGAACACTGAAGCTTTCTTT.

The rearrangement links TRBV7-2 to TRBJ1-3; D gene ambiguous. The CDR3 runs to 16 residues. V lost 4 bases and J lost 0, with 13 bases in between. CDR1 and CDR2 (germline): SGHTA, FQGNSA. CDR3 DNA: TGTGCCAGCAGCTCACAGAATCATCGCTCTGGAAACACCATATATTTT. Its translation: CASSSQNHRSGNTIYF. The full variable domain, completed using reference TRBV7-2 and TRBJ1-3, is GAGVSQSPSNKVTEKGKDVELRCDPISGHTALYWYRQSLGQGLEFLIYFQGNSAPDKSGLPSDRFSAERTGGSVSTLTIQRTQQEDSAVYLCASSSQNHRSGNTIYFGEGSWLTVV.

In nucleotides, the CDR3 is TGCGCCAGCAGTTTCAGGGGTTCCACAGATACGCAGTATTTT. Translated: CASSFRGSTDTQYF. The genes are TRBV10-1 and TRBJ2-3, with TRBD1 as a possible D gene (6 bases). CDR3 length: 14 residues. Trimming took off 5 bases at V and 2 bases at J, with 11 bases between the two ends. Germline V CDR1 and CDR2: WNHNN, SYGVQD (reference sequence).

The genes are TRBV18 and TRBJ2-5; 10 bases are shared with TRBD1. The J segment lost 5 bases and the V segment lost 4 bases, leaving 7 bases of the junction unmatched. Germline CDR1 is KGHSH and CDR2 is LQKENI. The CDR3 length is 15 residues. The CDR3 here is CASSLRDRGSETQYF. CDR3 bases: TGTGCCAGCTCACTCCGGGACAGGGGTTCCGAGACCCAGTACTTC.

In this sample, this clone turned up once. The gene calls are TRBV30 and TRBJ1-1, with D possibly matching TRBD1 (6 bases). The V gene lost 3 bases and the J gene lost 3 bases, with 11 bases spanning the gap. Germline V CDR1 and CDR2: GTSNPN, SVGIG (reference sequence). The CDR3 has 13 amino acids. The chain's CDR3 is CAWSDRRDTEAFF. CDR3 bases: TGTGCCTGGAGCGACAGGCGGGACACTGAAGCTTTCTTT.

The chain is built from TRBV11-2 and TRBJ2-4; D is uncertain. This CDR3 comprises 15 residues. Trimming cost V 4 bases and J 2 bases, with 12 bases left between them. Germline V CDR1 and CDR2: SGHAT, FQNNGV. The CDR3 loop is CASSSGGATKNIQYF. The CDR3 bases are TGTGCCAGCAGCTCCGGCGGAGCAACCAAAAACATTCAGTACTTC. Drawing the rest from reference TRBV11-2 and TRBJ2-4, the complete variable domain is EAGVAQSPRYKIIEKRQSVAFWCNPISGHATLYWYQQILGQGPKLLIQFQNNGVVDDSQLPKDRFSAERLKGVDSTLKIQPAKLEDSAVYLCASSSGGATKNIQYFGAGTRLSVL.

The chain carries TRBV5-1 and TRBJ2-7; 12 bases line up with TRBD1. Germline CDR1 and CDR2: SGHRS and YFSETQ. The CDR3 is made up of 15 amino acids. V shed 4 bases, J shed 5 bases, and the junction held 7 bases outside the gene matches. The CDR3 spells CASSRGGTGGNEQYF. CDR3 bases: TGCGCCAGCAGCCGGGGGGGGACAGGGGGCAACGAGCAGTACTTC.

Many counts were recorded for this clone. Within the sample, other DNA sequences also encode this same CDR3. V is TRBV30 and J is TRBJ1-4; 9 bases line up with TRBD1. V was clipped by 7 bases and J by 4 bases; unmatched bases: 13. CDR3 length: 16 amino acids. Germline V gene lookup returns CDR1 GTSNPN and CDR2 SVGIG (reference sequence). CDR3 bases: TGTGCCTATAATGGACAGGGGTTAGTCCGTAATGAAAAACTGTTTTTT. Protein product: CAYNGQGLVRNEKLFF.

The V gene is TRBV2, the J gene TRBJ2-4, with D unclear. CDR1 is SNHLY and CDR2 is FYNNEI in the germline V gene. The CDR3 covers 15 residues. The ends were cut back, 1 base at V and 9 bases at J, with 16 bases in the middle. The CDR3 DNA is TGTGCCAGCAGTGAAGGGTCGACACGCATGATCATTCAGTACTTC. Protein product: CASSEGSTRMIIQYF.

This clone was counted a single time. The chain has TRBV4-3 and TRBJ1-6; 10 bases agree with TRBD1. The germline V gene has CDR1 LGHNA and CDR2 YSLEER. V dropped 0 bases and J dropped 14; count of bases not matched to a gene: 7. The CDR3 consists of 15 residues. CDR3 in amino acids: CASSQDWTGGSALHF. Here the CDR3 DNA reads TGCGCCAGCAGCCAAGATTGGACAGGGGGGTCGGCCCTCCACTTT.

CDR3 coding DNA: TGTGCCAGCAGCTATCGGGACAACTCTGGAAACACCATATATTTT. Its protein is CASSYRDNSGNTIYF. This sequence joins TRBV7-2 and TRBJ1-3; the D gene is possibly TRBD1 (6 bases). With 4 bases removed from V and 0 bases from J, the gap between germline ends came to 10 bases. CDR1 is SGHTA and CDR2 is FQGNSA in the germline V gene. The CDR3 extends over 15 amino acids.

DNA for the CDR3: TGTGCCAGCAGTCGCCCTTCCGGGACAGGGAAGTATGGCTACACCTTC. Encoded protein: CASSRPSGTGKYGYTF. The chain carries TRBV7-9 and TRBJ1-2; 9 positions agree with TRBD1. The germline V gene has CDR1 SEHNR and CDR2 FQNEAQ (reference sequence). Trimming cost V 6 bases and J 5 bases; bases outside gene matches: 13. The CDR3 runs 16 residues.

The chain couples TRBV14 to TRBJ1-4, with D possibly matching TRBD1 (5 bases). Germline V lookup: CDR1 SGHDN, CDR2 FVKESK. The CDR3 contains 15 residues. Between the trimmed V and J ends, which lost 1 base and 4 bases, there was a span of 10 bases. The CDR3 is CASSQGRQYNEKLFF. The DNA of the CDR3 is TGTGCCAGCAGCCAAGGTCGACAGTATAATGAAAAACTGTTTTTT.

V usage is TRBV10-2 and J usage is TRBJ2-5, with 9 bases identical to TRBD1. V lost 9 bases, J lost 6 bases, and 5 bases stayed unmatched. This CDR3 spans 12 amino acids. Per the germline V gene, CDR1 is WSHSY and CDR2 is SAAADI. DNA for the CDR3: TGCGCCAGTCGGGACAGGGAGAAGACCCAGTACTTC. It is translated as CASRDREKTQYF.

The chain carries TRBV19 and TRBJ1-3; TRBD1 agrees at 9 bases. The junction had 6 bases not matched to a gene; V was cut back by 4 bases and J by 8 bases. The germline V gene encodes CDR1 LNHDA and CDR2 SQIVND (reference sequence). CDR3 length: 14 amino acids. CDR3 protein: CASSTPDRGDTIYF. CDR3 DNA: TGTGCCAGTAGTACCCCGGACAGGGGTGACACCATATATTTT.

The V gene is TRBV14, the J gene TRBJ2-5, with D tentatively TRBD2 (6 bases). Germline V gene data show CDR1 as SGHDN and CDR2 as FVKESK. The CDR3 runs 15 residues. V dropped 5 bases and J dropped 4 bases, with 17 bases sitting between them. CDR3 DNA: TGTGCCAGCAGCAGGGATACCGGGGGTCCAGAGACCCAGTACTTC. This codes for CASSRDTGGPETQYF.

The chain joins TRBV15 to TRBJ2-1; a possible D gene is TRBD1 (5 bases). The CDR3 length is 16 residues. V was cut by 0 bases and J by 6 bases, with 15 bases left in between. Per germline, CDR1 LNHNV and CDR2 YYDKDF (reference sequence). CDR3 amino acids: CATSREGLVPFNEQFF. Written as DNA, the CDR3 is TGTGCCACCAGCAGAGAGGGGCTAGTTCCGTTCAATGAGCAGTTCTTC.